Following are 31 T cell receptor beta chains from one sample sequenced in a study of monozygotic twins with inflammatory bowel disease. Using the 5' RACE reads, TCRdb records one entry per CDR3 protein without DNA. This sample's clone table lists approximately 400,000 distinct CDR3 sequences. Sequenced: blood. These receptors were obtained from a human donor with ulcerative colitis or Crohn's disease, or a healthy co-twin of an affected twin (not recorded which).

V is TRBV7-2 and J is TRBJ2-5; absent DNA, TCRdb's TRBD1 call cannot be checked. From germline, CDR1 is SGHTA and CDR2 FQGNSA. The CDR3 spans 16 residues. CDR3 protein: CASSPMGGGRYETQYF.

The chain couples TRBV3-1 to TRBJ2-7; TCRdb proposes TRBD1, but this gene call is untestable without DNA. Germline values: CDR1 LGHDT, CDR2 YNNKEL (reference sequence). The CDR3 has 14 amino acids. The CDR3 region is CASSLKVLGGEQYF.

The chain combines TRBV11-1 with TRBJ2-4; the TCRdb D gene call, TRBD1, has no DNA to confirm it. The germline V gene encodes CDR1 SGHAT and CDR2 FQDESV (reference sequence). The CDR3 is 16 amino acids. CDR3 in amino acids: CASSPEGDRLKNIQYF.

This rearrangement joins TRBV12-3 or TRBV12-4 to TRBJ2-3; TCRdb calls TRBD2, which cannot be checked without DNA. This CDR3 spans 14 amino acids. CDR3 protein: CASSGGWEADTQYF.

The chain links TRBV20-1 to TRBJ1-1; with no DNA, the TCRdb D assignment of TRBD1 cannot be verified. Germline assignment: CDR1 DFQATT and CDR2 SNEGSKA (reference sequence). This CDR3 contains 17 residues. The CDR3 sequence is CSARDRLRGAVNTEAFF.

This chain connects TRBV11-2 to TRBJ2-1; the TRBD2 assignment by TCRdb is unverifiable without DNA. This CDR3 comprises 18 residues. The germline V gene has CDR1 SGHAT and CDR2 FQNNGV. The CDR3 loop reads CASSSYSSGADLYNEQFF.

The chain links TRBV9 to TRBJ1-1. Germline V gene lookup returns CDR1 SGDLS and CDR2 YYNGEE. The CDR3 runs 13 residues. CDR3 residues: CASSVERDTEAFF.

This clonotype is labeled medium-sized (0.01 to 0.1%) based on frequency. The rearrangement links TRBV3-1 to TRBJ2-5; absent DNA, TCRdb's TRBD1 call cannot be checked. Germline CDR1 and CDR2: LGHDT and YNNKEL (reference sequence). This CDR3 region has 17 residues. The CDR3 is CASSQGREGAPLETQYF.

The rearrangement joins TRBV10-3 to TRBJ1-1. The CDR3 covers 11 residues. From germline, CDR1 is ENHRY and CDR2 SYGVKD. Here the CDR3 reads CAISEGVEAFF.

The chain links TRBV15 to TRBJ1-1; TCRdb designates TRBD1, a call that cannot be tested without DNA. Germline V gives CDR1 LNHNV, CDR2 YYDKDF (reference sequence). CDR3 size: 13 residues. This CDR3 is CATTLTENTEAFF.

CDR3 in amino acids: CASSTGQSPQHF. The V call is TRBV19, the J call TRBJ1-5; no DNA is available, so the TRBD1 call from TCRdb remains unchecked. Germline V CDR1 and CDR2: LNHDA, SQIVND (reference sequence). The CDR3 is made up of 12 amino acids. Combining the CDR3 with reference TRBV19 and TRBJ1-5 gives the whole variable domain DGGITQSPKYLFRKEGQNVTLSCEQNLNHDAMYWYRQDPGQGLRLIYYSQIVNDFQKGDIAEGYSVSREKKESFPLTVTSAQKNPTAFYLCASSTGQSPQHFGDGTRLSIL.

The chain employs TRBV10-3 and TRBJ2-7; TCRdb's D gene call, TRBD2, goes unchecked for lack of DNA. Germline CDR1 reads ENHRY; CDR2 reads SYGVKD. The CDR3 runs to 14 residues. This CDR3 reads CAISARREGGEQYF.

This chain joins TRBV19 and TRBJ1-4. The length of the CDR3 is 14 residues. CDR1 LNHDA and CDR2 SQIVND come from the germline V gene (reference sequence). CDR3 amino acids: CASSIGQDNEKLFF.

This chain uses TRBV7-2 with TRBJ2-3; lacking DNA, the TRBD1 call made by TCRdb goes unchecked. The CDR3 totals 13 residues. Looked up from germline, CDR1 is SGHTA and CDR2 is FQGNSA. CDR3: CASSRDWTDTQYF.

V usage is TRBV20-1 and J usage is TRBJ2-7. Germline V CDR1 and CDR2: DFQATT, SNEGSKA (reference sequence). The CDR3 length is 15 residues. CDR3 in amino acids: CSARDLGASPYEQYF.

The chain links TRBV29-1 to TRBJ2-1. CDR3 length equals 12 residues. Germline V gene sequence: CDR1 SQVTM, CDR2 ANQGSEA. CDR3 sequence: CSVEVGYNEQFF.

The chain recombines TRBV6-6 with TRBJ2-1; no DNA is available, so the TRBD2 call from TCRdb remains unchecked. Germline V gene lookup returns CDR1 MNHNY and CDR2 SVGAGI (reference sequence). The CDR3 is made up of 14 amino acids. This chain's CDR3 is CASSYSLDGMEQFF.

This chain uses TRBV18 with TRBJ2-7; TCRdb calls TRBD1, which cannot be checked without DNA. The CDR3 consists of 15 residues. Per germline, CDR1 KGHSH and CDR2 LQKENI. CDR3 in amino acids: CASSPGEGAGDEQYF. Complete variable domain (other parts from reference TRBV18 and TRBJ2-7): NAGVMQNPRHLVRRRGQEARLRCSPMKGHSHVYWYRQLPEEGLKFMVYLQKENIIDESGMPKERFSAEFPKEGPSILRIQQVVRGDSAAYFCASSPGEGAGDEQYFGPGTRLTVT.

This chain links TRBV4-1 with TRBJ2-3. The CDR3 totals 15 residues. Per germline, CDR1 MGHRA and CDR2 YSYEKL. The CDR3 is CASSYRRTHTDTQYF.

The rearrangement links TRBV3-1 to TRBJ1-1. This CDR3 comprises 16 residues. The V gene's germline CDR1 is LGHDT and CDR2 YNNKEL (reference sequence). The CDR3: CASSQVGAGRRTEAFF.

The rearrangement links TRBV4-2 to TRBJ2-3; lacking DNA, the TRBD1 call made by TCRdb goes unchecked. The CDR3 totals 15 residues. Germline CDR1 LGHNA, CDR2 YNFKEQ. CDR3 loop: CASSLGGPTEDTQYF.

The chain has TRBV20-1 and TRBJ2-5; checking the TCRdb D call of TRBD2 is not possible without DNA. Germline V gene lookup returns CDR1 DFQATT and CDR2 SNEGSKA (reference sequence). The CDR3 totals 14 residues. CDR3 amino acids: CSAQLAGGQETQYF.

This chain uses TRBV7-3 with TRBJ2-7. The CDR3 is 15 residues long. Looked up from germline, CDR1 is SGHTA and CDR2 is FQGTGA. The CDR3 here is CASSSLERDYYEQYF.

The gene calls are TRBV5-1 and TRBJ2-3; TCRdb's D call, TRBD1, is unchecked because there is no DNA. This CDR3 has 18 amino acids. The germline V gene encodes CDR1 SGHRS and CDR2 YFSETQ. This CDR3 is CASSLIPGGGVNTDTQYF. Drawing the rest from reference TRBV5-1 and TRBJ2-3, the complete variable domain is KAGVTQTPRYLIKTRGQQVTLSCSPISGHRSVSWYQQTPGQGLQFLFEYFSETQRNKGNFPGRFSGRQFSNSRSEMNVSTLELGDSALYLCASSLIPGGGVNTDTQYFGPGTRLTVL.

The V call is TRBV12-3 or TRBV12-4, the J call TRBJ2-5. The CDR3 sequence is 13 residues long. The CDR3 sequence: CASSLLQGETQYF.

The chain employs TRBV6-4 and TRBJ1-2. CDR1 and CDR2 from the germline V gene are MRHNA and SNTAGT. CDR3 length: 13 residues. The CDR3 reads CASSLADGSNPIF.

V and J are TRBV12-3 or TRBV12-4 and TRBJ2-2; TCRdb proposes TRBD1, but this gene call is untestable without DNA. The CDR3 has 19 residues. This CDR3 reads CASSLSRGRWDGVTGELFF.

The genes are TRBV20-1 and TRBJ1-2. The CDR3 is 15 amino acids. The germline V gene has CDR1 DFQATT and CDR2 SNEGSKA (reference sequence). CDR3 protein: CSARAIYIGNYGYTF.

The chain joins TRBV20-1 to TRBJ1-5; the TRBD1 assignment by TCRdb is unverifiable without DNA. This CDR3 contains 15 residues. The germline V gene has CDR1 DFQATT and CDR2 SNEGSKA (reference sequence). Here the CDR3 reads CSASGRGGENQPQHF.

V is TRBV29-1 and J is TRBJ2-1. The CDR3 extends over 13 amino acids. CDR1 SQVTM and CDR2 ANQGSEA come from the germline V gene. The CDR3 reads CSVRWTRYNEQFF.

The J gene is TRBJ2-3, the V gene TRBV7-9; TCRdb's D call, TRBD2, is unchecked because there is no DNA. Looked up from germline, CDR1 is SEHNR and CDR2 is FQNEAQ (reference sequence). This CDR3 spans 16 amino acids. This chain's CDR3 is CASSPSTEYLTDTQYF.